This TCR beta chain was identified during a study of CD8+ T cells in alopecia areata. Study results and limitations: Having just one nonresponder leaves the connection between baseline CD8+ expansion and response unresolved. Patients displayed less clarity in TCR sharing than mice, a finding possibly related to HLA.

This clone has a handful of counts. Its antigen is not known. Regarding treatment: oral pan-JAK inhibitor, 5-10 mg twice daily. Both CD4+ and CD8+ T cells were separated by sorting PBMCs. cDNA prepared by RNA extraction and subsequent reverse transcription served as the template for sequencing. Produced via immunoSEQ multiplex PCR; TCRdb's table is partial and in-frame only. The sample has under 150,000 clones; 61% are singletons. The sequence came from a human donor with alopecia areata. Specimen: CD4+ T cells sorted from blood, collected at week 4, from a patient treated with tofacitinib.

The chain's CDR3 is CSVAGRGDEQYF. The DNA of the CDR3 is TGCAGCGTTGCAGGCCGAGGGGACGAGCAGTACTTC. The genes are TRBV29-1 and TRBJ2-7; D is tentatively TRBD1 or TRBD2 (5 bases each). The CDR3 spans 12 residues. Germline CDR1 reads SQVTM; CDR2 reads ANQGSEA. The germline V and J ends were trimmed by 4 bases and 5 bases, with 12 bases remaining between them.